This entry features one T cell receptor beta chain sequence. Donor samples were obtained from healthy Caucasian individuals from Russia, aged roughly 6 to 90. The authors ran a second PCR of about 6 to 12 cycles using a sample-barcoded 5' primer and a J-beta primer mix. TCRdb fed the 5' RACE reads into MiXCR, producing one record per CDR3 protein. Here the sample spans 800,000 or so distinct CDR3 sequences, around 45% being singletons. This specimen comes from a study of blood T cells in healthy people across ages. V was shortened by 7 bases and J by 2 bases, with 9 bases between the two germline ends. There are 13 residues in the CDR3. CDR1 and CDR2 (germline): KGHDR, SFDVKD.

This chain links TRBV24-1 with TRBJ2-3; D unclear. The TCR sequence derives from a man aged 80 or over in good health. What was sequenced was blood. CDR3: CATSKAVTDTQYF. CDR3 sequence (DNA): TGTGCCACCAGCAAAGCAGTCACAGATACGCAGTATTTT.